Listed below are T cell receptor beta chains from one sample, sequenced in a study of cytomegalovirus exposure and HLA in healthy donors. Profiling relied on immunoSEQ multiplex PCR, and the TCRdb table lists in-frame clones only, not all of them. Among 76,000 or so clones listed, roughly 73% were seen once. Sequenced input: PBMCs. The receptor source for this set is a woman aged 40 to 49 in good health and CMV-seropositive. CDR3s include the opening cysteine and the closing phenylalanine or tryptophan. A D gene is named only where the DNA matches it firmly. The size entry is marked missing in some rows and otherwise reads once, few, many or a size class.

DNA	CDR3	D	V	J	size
TGTGCCAGCAGCTTAGACACGTTCCAAGAGACCCAGTACTTC	CASSLDTFQETQYF	NA	TRBV7-2	TRBJ2-5	NA
TGTGCCAGCAGTTTAGCCCCCTCGGGTCACAACGAGCAGTACTTC	CASSLAPSGHNEQYF	NA	TRBV28	TRBJ2-7	NA
TGTGCCAGCGGATCCGGGACAGGGCTGCCATTCATTCTGTTCTTC	CASGSGTGLPFILFF	TRBD1	TRBV6-5	TRBJ2-1	few
TGTGCCCGGGGGATTTCTAGCGGGGGTACAGATACGCAGTATTTT	CARGISSGGTDTQYF	TRBD2	TRBV30	TRBJ2-3	NA
TGTGCCAGTAGCTCTAGCGGGAGGGCCTCATACGAGCAGTACTTC	CASSSSGRASYEQYF	TRBD2	TRBV19	TRBJ2-7	NA
TGTGCCAGCTTTAGCGGGGATTCCTCAGATACGCAGTATTTT	CASFSGDSSDTQYF	TRBD2	TRBV28	TRBJ2-3	NA
TGCGCCAGCAGCTTGATTCCGGGGTTGAACACTGAAGCTTTCTTT	CASSLIPGLNTEAFF	NA	TRBV5-1	TRBJ1-1	NA
TGCGCCAGCAGCGCGGGACTAGCGAACTACAATGAGCAGTTCTTC	CASSAGLANYNEQFF	TRBD2	TRBV4-3	TRBJ2-1	NA
TGTGCCAGCTCACTATCAGCGGCCGGGGAGCTGTTTTTT	CASSLSAAGELFF	NA	TRBV18	TRBJ2-2	NA
TGTGCCAGCAGTCCGGGACAGGCGACAAAAGAGACCCAGTACTTC	CASSPGQATKETQYF	TRBD1	TRBV6-5	TRBJ2-5	NA
TGTGCCTGGAGTGTAGGTGGTGGAAGCTGGGCGCAGTACTTC	CAWSVGGGSWAQYF	NA	TRBV30	TRBJ2-7	NA
TGCAGCGCTGATGGGCTCGGTGAAAAACTGTTTTTT	CSADGLGEKLFF	NA	TRBV29-1	TRBJ1-4	NA
TGTGCCAGCAGGCAAGGGGGCTCTGGAAACACCATATATTTT	CASRQGGSGNTIYF	NA	TRBV6-5	TRBJ1-3	NA
TGTGCCAGCACTAAAAGGGGGGGCGTAGTGGGCTACACCTTC	CASTKRGGVVGYTF	NA	TRBV6-1	TRBJ1-2	NA
TGTGCCAGCAGCTTGGACAGGGGATGGGCGAACACTGAAGCTTTCTTT	CASSLDRGWANTEAFF	TRBD1	TRBV5-6	TRBJ1-1	NA
TGTGCCAGCAGCTCAGGGACTAGCGGGCACACAGATACGCAGTATTTT	CASSSGTSGHTDTQYF	TRBD2	TRBV7-9	TRBJ2-3	once
TGCGCCAGCAGCGGCTCTAGCGGGGAGCAGTACTTC	CASSGSSGEQYF	TRBD2	TRBV5-1	TRBJ2-7	NA
TGTGCCACCGCCCGGGGGACTGAAGCTTTCTTT	CATARGTEAFF	NA	TRBV2	TRBJ1-1	NA
TGTGCCAGCAGCTTGATGGACAGGTCTAACTATGGCTACACCTTC	CASSLMDRSNYGYTF	TRBD1	TRBV5-5	TRBJ1-2	NA
TGTGCCACCACCCCGGCCAGGGAGGTGATGAATGAGCAGTTCTTC	CATTPAREVMNEQFF	NA	TRBV15	TRBJ2-1	few
TGTGCCAGCAGCGGAGAGTTGGACAGGGGGCGGTTTAAGTACTTC	CASSGELDRGRFKYF	TRBD1	TRBV5-4	TRBJ2-7	NA
TGTGCCAGCAGCCGAAGAACCATAGATGAGCAGTTCTTC	CASSRRTIDEQFF	NA	TRBV7-9	TRBJ2-1	once
TGTGCCAGCAGTGACGAGGTGAGTCAGCCCCAGCATTTT	CASSDEVSQPQHF	NA	TRBV6-1	TRBJ1-5	NA
TGCGCCAGCAGCACCAGCGGGGGGGGTGAGACCCAGTACTTC	CASSTSGGGETQYF	TRBD2	TRBV5-1	TRBJ2-5	NA
TGTGCCAGCAGTGAAGCCCCCCCAGGCGGCACAGATACGCAGTATTTT	CASSEAPPGGTDTQYF	NA	TRBV6-1	TRBJ2-3	NA
TGTGCCAGCAGCTTCCAGGGGGGACCTCAGGAGCAGTACTTC	CASSFQGGPQEQYF	NA	TRBV7-2	TRBJ2-7	NA
TGTGCCAGCAGCTTATGGTCTAGCGGGGGGAGGATGGACCAGTTCTTC	CASSLWSSGGRMDQFF	TRBD2	TRBV7-2	TRBJ2-1	NA
TGTGCCAGCAGCGTAGGTCGGACTAGCGGGGCTCAAGAGACCCAGTACTTC	CASSVGRTSGAQETQYF	TRBD2	TRBV9	TRBJ2-5	NA
TGTGCCAGCAGTGGGACTAGCGGAACGGCCTACAATGAGCAGTTCTTC	CASSGTSGTAYNEQFF	TRBD2	TRBV6-1	TRBJ2-1	NA
TGTGCCAGCAGCCCACGACTAGCGGGAATTAGAAATGAGCAGTTCTTC	CASSPRLAGIRNEQFF	TRBD2	TRBV2	TRBJ2-1	NA
TGTGCCAGCAGTTTATGGTCTAGCGGGGGGGACCGGGATACGCAGTATTTT	CASSLWSSGGDRDTQYF	TRBD2	TRBV27	TRBJ2-3	NA
TGTGCCACCAGCAGAGCGGTAGGTAGCTTCTATCAGCCCCAGCATTTT	CATSRAVGSFYQPQHF	NA	TRBV15	TRBJ1-5	NA
TGTGCCAGTAGTACCCGTTTACAGGGGAGCGGAAACACCATATATTTT	CASSTRLQGSGNTIYF	TRBD1	TRBV19	TRBJ1-3	NA
TGCGCCAGCCAACTACAACCTAGCGGGACCTACAATGAGCAGTTCTTC	CASQLQPSGTYNEQFF	TRBD2	TRBV5-1	TRBJ2-1	once
TGTGCCAGCAGTTTTGGGGGGGAAAAACTGTTTTTT	CASSFGGEKLFF	NA	TRBV28	TRBJ1-4	NA
TGTGCCAGCAGCGACAGCGGGGATGGCAAGCAGTACTTC	CASSDSGDGKQYF	TRBD2	TRBV7-9	TRBJ2-7	NA
TGTGCCAGCCTCCAGGGGGGTGGAATTACAGGCTCTGGGGCCAACGTCCTGACTTTC	CASLQGGGITGSGANVLTF	NA	TRBV5-4	TRBJ2-6	NA
TGTGCCAGCAGTTTGACAGGGGGAGCTAACTATGGCTACACCTTC	CASSLTGGANYGYTF	TRBD1	TRBV28	TRBJ1-2	NA
TGCAGCGCCGAAGCAGAGGAGAACACTGAAGCTTTCTTT	CSAEAEENTEAFF	NA	TRBV29-1	TRBJ1-1	NA
TGCGCCAGCAGGGGCTCCTATGGCTACACCTTC	CASRGSYGYTF	NA	TRBV5-1	TRBJ1-2	once
TGTGCCAGCAGCTTAAGCGGGACCCTTAGGGAGCAGTACTTC	CASSLSGTLREQYF	TRBD2	TRBV7-9	TRBJ2-7	NA
TGTGCCTGGACACTCTCTGGGGCCAACGTCCTGACTTTC	CAWTLSGANVLTF	NA	TRBV30	TRBJ2-6	NA
TGTGCCAGCAGATGGGTGGGGCCGGAACAGCCCCAGCATTTT	CASRWVGPEQPQHF	NA	TRBV7-9	TRBJ1-5	NA